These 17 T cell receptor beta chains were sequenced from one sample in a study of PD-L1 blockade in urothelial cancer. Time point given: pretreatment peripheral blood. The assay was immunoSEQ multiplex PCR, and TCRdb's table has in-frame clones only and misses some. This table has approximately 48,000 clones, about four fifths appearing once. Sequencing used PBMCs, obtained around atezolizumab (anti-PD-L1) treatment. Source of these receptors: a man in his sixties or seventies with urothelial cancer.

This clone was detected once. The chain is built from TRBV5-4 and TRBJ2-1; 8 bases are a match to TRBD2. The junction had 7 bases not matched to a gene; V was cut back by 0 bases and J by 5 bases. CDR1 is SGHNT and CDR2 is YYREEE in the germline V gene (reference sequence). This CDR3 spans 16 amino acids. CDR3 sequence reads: CASSLGRPGGDNEQFF. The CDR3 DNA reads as TGTGCCAGCAGCTTGGGACGACCCGGGGGGGACAATGAGCAGTTCTTC.

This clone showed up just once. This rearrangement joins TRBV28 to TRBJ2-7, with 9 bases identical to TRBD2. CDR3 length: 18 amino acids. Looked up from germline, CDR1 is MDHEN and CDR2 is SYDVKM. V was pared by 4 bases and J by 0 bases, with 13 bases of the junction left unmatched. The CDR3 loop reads CASSSLLGSGSLSYEQYF. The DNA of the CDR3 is TGTGCCAGCAGTTCCCTCCTGGGTAGCGGGAGCCTCTCCTACGAGCAGTACTTC.

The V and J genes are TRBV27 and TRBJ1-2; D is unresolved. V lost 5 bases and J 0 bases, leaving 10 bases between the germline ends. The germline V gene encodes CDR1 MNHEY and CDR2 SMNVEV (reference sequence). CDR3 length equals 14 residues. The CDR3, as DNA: TGTGCCAGCAGTGCCTTAGCAGCTAACTATGGCTACACCTTC. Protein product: CASSALAANYGYTF.

The CDR3 DNA sequence: TGTGCCAGCAGTATACGGCTAGCGGGACGTAGCGAGCAGTTCTTC. This translates into CASSIRLAGRSEQFF. The V call is TRBV27, the J call TRBJ2-1; 9 bases are shared with TRBD2. This CDR3 is built from 15 residues. Germline CDR1 and CDR2: MNHEY and SMNVEV (reference sequence). V lost 5 bases to trimming and J lost 10 bases; unmatched junction nucleotides: 12.

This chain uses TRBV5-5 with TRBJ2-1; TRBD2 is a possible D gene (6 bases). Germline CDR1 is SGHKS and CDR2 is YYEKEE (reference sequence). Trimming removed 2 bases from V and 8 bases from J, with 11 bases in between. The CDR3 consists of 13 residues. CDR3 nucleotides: TGTGCCAGCAGCTTTGAGGCGGGATATGAGCAGTTCTTC. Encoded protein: CASSFEAGYEQFF.

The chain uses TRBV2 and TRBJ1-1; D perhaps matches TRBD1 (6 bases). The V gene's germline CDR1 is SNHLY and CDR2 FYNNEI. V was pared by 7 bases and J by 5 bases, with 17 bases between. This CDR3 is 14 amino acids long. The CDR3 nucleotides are TGTGCCAGCAAGGGGGTCAAGGTGGAAACTGAAGCTTTCTTT. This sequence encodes CASKGVKVETEAFF.

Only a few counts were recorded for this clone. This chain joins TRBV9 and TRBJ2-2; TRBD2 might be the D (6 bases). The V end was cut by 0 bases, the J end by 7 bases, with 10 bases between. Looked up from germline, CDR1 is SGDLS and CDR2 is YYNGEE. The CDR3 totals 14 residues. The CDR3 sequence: CASSVDGGGGELFF. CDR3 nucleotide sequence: TGTGCCAGCAGCGTAGACGGGGGAGGCGGGGAGCTGTTTTTT. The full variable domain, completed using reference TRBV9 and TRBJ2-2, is DSGVTQTPKHLITATGQRVTLRCSPRSGDLSVYWYQQSLDQGLQFLIQYYNGEERAKGNILERFSAQQFPDLHSELNLSSLELGDSALYFCASSVDGGGGELFFGEGSRLTVL.

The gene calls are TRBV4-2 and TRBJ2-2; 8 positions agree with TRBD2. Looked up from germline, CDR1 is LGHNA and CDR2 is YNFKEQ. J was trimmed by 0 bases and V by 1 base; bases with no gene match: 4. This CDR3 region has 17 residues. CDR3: CASSQVGLATNTGELFF. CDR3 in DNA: TGTGCCAGCAGCCAAGTCGGACTAGCAACGAACACCGGGGAGCTGTTTTTT.

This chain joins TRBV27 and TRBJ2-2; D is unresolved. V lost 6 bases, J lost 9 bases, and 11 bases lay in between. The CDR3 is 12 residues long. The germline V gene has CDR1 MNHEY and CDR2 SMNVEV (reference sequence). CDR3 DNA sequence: TGTGCCAGCAGAGCTGGTGGGCGGGAGCTGTTTTTT. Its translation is CASRAGGRELFF.

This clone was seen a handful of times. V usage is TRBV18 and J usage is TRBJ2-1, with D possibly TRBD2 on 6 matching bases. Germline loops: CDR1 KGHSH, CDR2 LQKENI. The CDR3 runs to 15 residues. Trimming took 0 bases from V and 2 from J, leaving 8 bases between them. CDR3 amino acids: CASSPPGSTYNEQFF. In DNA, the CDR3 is TGTGCCAGCTCACCACCCGGGAGTACCTACAATGAGCAGTTCTTC. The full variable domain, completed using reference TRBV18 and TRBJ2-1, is NAGVMQNPRHLVRRRGQEARLRCSPMKGHSHVYWYRQLPEEGLKFMVYLQKENIIDESGMPKERFSAEFPKEGPSILRIQQVVRGDSAAYFCASSPPGSTYNEQFFGPGTRLTVL.

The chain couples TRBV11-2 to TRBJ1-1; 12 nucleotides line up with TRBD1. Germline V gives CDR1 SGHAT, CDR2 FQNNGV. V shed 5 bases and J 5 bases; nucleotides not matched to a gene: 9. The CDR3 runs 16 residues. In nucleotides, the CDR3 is TGTGCCAGCAGCCCCGGGACAGGGGGCGCGGGAACTGAAGCTTTCTTT. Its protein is CASSPGTGGAGTEAFF.

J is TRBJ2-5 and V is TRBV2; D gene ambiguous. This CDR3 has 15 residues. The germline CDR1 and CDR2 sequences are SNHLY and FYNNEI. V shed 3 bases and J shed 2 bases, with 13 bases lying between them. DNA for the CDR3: TGTGCCAGCAGTGATCCCCCCCCTAGGCAAGAGACCCAGTACTTC. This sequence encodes CASSDPPPRQETQYF.

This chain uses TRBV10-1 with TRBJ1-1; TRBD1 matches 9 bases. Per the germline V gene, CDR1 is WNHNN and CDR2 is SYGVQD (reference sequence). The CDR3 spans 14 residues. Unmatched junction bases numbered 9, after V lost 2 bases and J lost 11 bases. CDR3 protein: CASSEIGQGSGAFF. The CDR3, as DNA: TGCGCCAGCAGTGAGATCGGACAGGGGTCTGGGGCTTTCTTT.

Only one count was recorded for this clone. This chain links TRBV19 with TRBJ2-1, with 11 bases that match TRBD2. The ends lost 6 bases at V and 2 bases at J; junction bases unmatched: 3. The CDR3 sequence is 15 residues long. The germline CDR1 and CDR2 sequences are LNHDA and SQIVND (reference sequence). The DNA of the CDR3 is TGTGCCAGTAGGTCACTAGCGGGAGCCTACAATGAGCAGTTCTTC. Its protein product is CASRSLAGAYNEQFF.

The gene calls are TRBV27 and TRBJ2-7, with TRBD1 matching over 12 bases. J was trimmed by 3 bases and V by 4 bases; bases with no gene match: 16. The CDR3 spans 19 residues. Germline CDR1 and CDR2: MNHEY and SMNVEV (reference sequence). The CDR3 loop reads CASSSGTGGAVTPVYEQYF. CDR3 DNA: TGTGCCAGCAGTTCCGGGACAGGGGGCGCGGTTACCCCGGTCTACGAGCAGTACTTC.

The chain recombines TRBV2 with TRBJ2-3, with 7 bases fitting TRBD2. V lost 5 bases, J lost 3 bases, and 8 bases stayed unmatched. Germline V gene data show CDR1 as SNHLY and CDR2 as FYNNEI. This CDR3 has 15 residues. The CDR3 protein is CASSWGGSGTDTQYF. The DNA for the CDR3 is TGTGCCAGCAGTTGGGGCGGGAGTGGAACAGATACGCAGTATTTT.

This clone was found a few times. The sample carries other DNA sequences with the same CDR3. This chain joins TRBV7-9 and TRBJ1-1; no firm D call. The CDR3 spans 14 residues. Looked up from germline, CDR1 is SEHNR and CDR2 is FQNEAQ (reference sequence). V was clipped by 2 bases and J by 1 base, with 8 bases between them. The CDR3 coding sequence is TGTGCCAGCAGCTTATACCGGGGGAACACTGAAGCTTTCTTT. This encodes CASSLYRGNTEAFF.